One and the same sample provided the 3 T cell receptor beta chains below, sequenced in a study of blood T cell repertoires in COVID-19. Only in-frame clones appear in the TCRdb table, and some are missing; sequencing was by immunoSEQ multiplex PCR. Among more than 250,000 clones listed, 86% were seen once. The sequenced sample was PBMCs or T cells enriched from blood (not recorded which). The source of these receptors is a woman aged 18-29 years who had recovered from COVID-19.

The CDR3 DNA sequence: TGTGCCAGCAGTTTTTACGGGAACACTGAAGCTTTCTTT. Encoded protein: CASSFYGNTEAFF. The chain is built from TRBV12-3 or TRBV12-4 and TRBJ1-1; the D is unclear. The V end was cut by 3 bases, the J end by 1 base, with 6 bases between. This CDR3 is 13 amino acids long.

This clone was seen a single time. The V call is TRBV7-2, the J call TRBJ1-4, with 9 bases identical to TRBD1. The V segment lost 5 bases and the J segment 6 bases; nucleotides outside the gene matches: 7. This CDR3 comprises 15 residues. The germline V gene has CDR1 SGHTA and CDR2 FQGNSA. The CDR3 DNA reads TGTGCCAGCAGCATCTCGGGACAGGGCCATGAAAAACTGTTTTTT. Translating gives CASSISGQGHEKLFF.

The chain links TRBV7-9 to TRBJ2-2; D uncertain. CDR1 is SEHNR and CDR2 is FQNEAQ in the germline V gene (reference sequence). This CDR3 comprises 13 residues. Trimming cost V 5 bases and J 6 bases, with 10 bases left between them. CDR3 bases: TGTGCCAGCAGCCCTAGGAGCGCCGGGGAGCTGTTTTTT. This codes for CASSPRSAGELFF.